A selection of T cell receptor beta chains follows, all from one sample in a study of T cells after yellow fever vaccination. TCRdb used MiXCR to reprocess the 5' RACE reads, holding one entry per CDR3 protein. The data hold about 140,000 distinct CDR3 sequences, with around 7.7% observed a single time. This material consisted of CD4+ T cells sorted from PBMCs, taken 5 days after the yellow fever booster vaccination. The receptor source for this set is a man aged 30-40 years who received the YFV17D yellow fever vaccine. Each CDR3 is given with its conserved first and last residue. The D gene is left open where the match is weak. Expanded clones are given a class, and other clones once, few, many or no size at all.

v_call	d_call	clone_size	j_call	cdr3_aa	cdr3_nt
TRBV4-3	NA	many	TRBJ2-7	CASSPLVGDSYEQYF	TGCGCCAGCAGCCCCCTTGTAGGGGACTCCTACGAGCAGTACTTC
TRBV7-6	TRBD2	many	TRBJ2-3	CASSLAGSSGFTDTQYF	TGTGCCAGCAGCTTAGCGGGGTCTAGCGGATTCACAGATACGCAGTATTTT
TRBV12-3/TRBV12-4	TRBD1	many	TRBJ2-1	CASSFRDRGRSYNEQFF	TGTGCCAGCAGTTTCCGGGACAGGGGCCGCTCCTACAATGAGCAGTTCTTC
TRBV5-6	NA	many	TRBJ1-2	CASSTAGAYGYTF	TGTGCCAGCAGCACGGCGGGGGCCTATGGCTACACCTTC
TRBV7-8	TRBD2	NA	TRBJ2-7	CASSLGGLAGSSYEQYF	TGTGCCAGCAGCTTAGGGGGCCTAGCGGGGAGCTCCTACGAGCAGTACTTC
TRBV3-1	NA	NA	TRBJ2-3	CASTNQGLSTHTQYF	TGTGCCAGCACCAACCAGGGCCTTTCCACACATACGCAGTATTTT
TRBV4-3	NA	many	TRBJ2-5	CASSRDTLGETQYF	TGCGCCAGCAGCCGGGACACCCTCGGAGAGACCCAGTACTTC
TRBV28	TRBD2	many	TRBJ2-1	CAASGPAGETYNEQFF	TGTGCAGCATCCGGTCCAGCGGGAGAGACCTACAATGAGCAGTTCTTC
TRBV6-5	NA	many	TRBJ1-4	CASRLNEKLFF	TGTGCCAGCAGACTAAATGAAAAACTGTTTTTT
TRBV19	NA	few	TRBJ1-5	CASSISGWGENQPQHF	TGTGCCAGTAGTATATCAGGATGGGGAGAAAATCAGCCCCAGCATTTT
TRBV18	TRBD2	many	TRBJ2-3	CASSPIRAGGKTDTQYF	TGTGCCAGCTCACCAATTAGAGCGGGAGGGAAGACAGATACGCAGTATTTT
TRBV6-5	NA	many	TRBJ1-1	CASSFYTPTGTGNTEAFF	TGTGCCAGCAGTTTCTACACCCCGACCGGGACGGGGAACACTGAAGCTTTCTTT
TRBV7-8	NA	many	TRBJ2-1	CASSHGTVYNEQFF	TGTGCCAGCAGCCACGGGACTGTTTACAATGAGCAGTTCTTC
TRBV19	NA	NA	TRBJ2-7	CASSIPGSEQYF	TGTGCCAGTAGTATCCCAGGCTCCGAGCAGTACTTC
TRBV20-1	TRBD2	many	TRBJ2-1	CSASGASGRRYNEQFF	TGCAGTGCCTCAGGGGCTAGCGGGAGACGGTACAATGAGCAGTTCTTC
TRBV7-9	NA	many	TRBJ2-7	CASSLEVEQYF	TGTGCCAGCAGCTTAGAAGTCGAGCAGTACTTC
TRBV5-5	NA	many	TRBJ1-2	CASSLASDPRGYGYTF	TGTGCCAGCAGCTTGGCGTCGGATCCTCGGGGGTATGGCTACACCTTC
TRBV6-2/TRBV6-3	NA	many	TRBJ2-2	CASSTTGLGTGELFF	TGTGCCAGCAGTACGACAGGCCTGGGCACCGGGGAGCTGTTTTTT
TRBV6-1	TRBD2	many	TRBJ2-1	CASSPTSGPYNEQFF	TGTGCCAGCAGCCCGACTAGCGGTCCCTACAATGAGCAGTTCTTC
TRBV7-2	NA	many	TRBJ2-7	CASSLEGWVTYEQYF	TGTGCCAGCAGCTTAGAAGGGTGGGTTACCTACGAGCAGTACTTC
TRBV5-4	NA	NA	TRBJ2-2	CASSSVAETGELFF	TGTGCCAGCAGTTCGGTAGCGGAAACCGGGGAGCTGTTTTTT
TRBV5-1	NA	many	TRBJ2-1	CASSLDNPGYNEQFF	TGCGCCAGCAGCTTGGACAATCCCGGTTACAATGAGCAGTTCTTC
TRBV18	NA	many	TRBJ2-7	CASSETEYYEQYF	TGTGCCAGCTCCGAGACGGAGTACTACGAGCAGTACTTC
TRBV11-3	NA	many	TRBJ1-1	CASSLNSMNTEAFF	TGTGCCAGCAGCTTGAACAGCATGAACACTGAAGCTTTCTTT
TRBV29-1	NA	many	TRBJ2-3	CSVGGGARTDTQYF	TGCAGCGTTGGGGGTGGGGCGCGCACAGATACGCAGTATTTT
TRBV5-6	NA	few	TRBJ2-4	CASSFGRRGLAPIQYF	TGTGCCAGCAGCTTCGGTCGCAGGGGCCTCGCTCCTATTCAGTACTTC
TRBV20-1	NA	many	TRBJ2-3	CSARVSGLRTDTQYF	TGCAGTGCTAGAGTGTCAGGGTTGAGGACAGATACGCAGTATTTT
TRBV20-1	NA	many	TRBJ2-1	CSARVLSAGNEQFF	TGCAGTGCTAGAGTTTTATCGGCCGGCAATGAGCAGTTCTTC
TRBV7-2	NA	many	TRBJ2-5	CASSLERVVQYF	TGTGCCAGCAGCTTAGAAAGGGTTGTCCAGTACTTC
TRBV5-1	TRBD1	many	TRBJ2-5	CASSLTGGKETQYF	TGCGCCAGCAGCCTTACAGGGGGCAAAGAGACCCAGTACTTC
TRBV19	TRBD1	many	TRBJ2-6	CASSHDRVGANVLTF	TGTGCCAGTAGTCACGACAGGGTTGGGGCCAACGTCCTGACTTTC
TRBV20-1	TRBD2	many	TRBJ2-5	CSTPRGRVETQYF	TGCAGTACCCCCCGCGGGAGGGTAGAGACCCAGTACTTC
TRBV12-3/TRBV12-4	NA	many	TRBJ1-6	CASSLNPGSSYNSPLHF	TGTGCCAGCAGTTTGAATCCCGGTAGCTCCTATAATTCACCCCTCCACTTT
TRBV7-2	NA	many	TRBJ1-2	CASTLFGLNYGYTF	TGTGCCAGCACCCTCTTCGGACTTAACTATGGCTACACCTTC
TRBV28	TRBD1	many	TRBJ2-7	CASRAPQGIYEQYF	TGTGCCAGCAGAGCGCCACAGGGGATCTACGAGCAGTACTTC
TRBV5-1	NA	many	TRBJ1-1	CASSLVSGLTEAFF	TGCGCCAGCAGCTTGGTGTCGGGGTTGACTGAAGCTTTCTTT
TRBV5-1	TRBD1	few	TRBJ2-3	CASSSSPGQGKDTQYF	TGCGCCAGCAGCTCCTCCCCGGGACAGGGAAAAGATACGCAGTATTTT
TRBV29-1	NA	many	TRBJ1-3	CSVGILGGTGNTIYF	TGCAGCGTTGGTATATTAGGCGGAACTGGAAACACCATATATTTT
TRBV29-1	NA	many	TRBJ2-5	CSVEDHIRVLGETQYF	TGCAGCGTTGAAGACCATATTCGGGTCCTCGGGGAGACCCAGTACTTC
TRBV15	TRBD1	NA	TRBJ1-6	CATSEGRAGGSPLHF	TGTGCCACCAGCGAGGGGCGAGCAGGGGGTTCACCCCTCCACTTT
TRBV5-6	NA	NA	TRBJ2-3	CASSWGQTDTQYF	TGTGCCAGCAGCTGGGGCCAAACAGATACGCAGTATTTT
TRBV12-3/TRBV12-4	TRBD1	many	TRBJ1-1	CASSLGGTGGTEAFF	TGTGCCAGCAGTTTAGGCGGGACAGGGGGCACTGAAGCTTTCTTT
TRBV4-1	TRBD2	many	TRBJ2-1	CASSQEASGGYNEQFF	TGCGCCAGCAGCCAAGAGGCTAGCGGGGGTTACAATGAGCAGTTCTTC
TRBV6-6	NA	NA	TRBJ2-1	CASGSLYNEQFF	TGTGCCAGCGGGAGCTTATACAATGAGCAGTTCTTC
TRBV20-1	TRBD2	many	TRBJ2-3	CSARLAGDAGTDTQYF	TGCAGTGCTAGGCTAGCGGGAGACGCTGGCACAGATACGCAGTATTTT
TRBV5-6	NA	many	TRBJ2-5	CASSDQETQYF	TGTGCCAGCAGCGACCAAGAGACCCAGTACTTC
TRBV4-2	NA	many	TRBJ2-2	CASSQETERGELFF	TGTGCCAGCAGCCAAGAAACGGAGAGAGGGGAGCTGTTTTTT
TRBV7-3	NA	many	TRBJ2-1	CASSSHLTGEQFF	TGTGCCAGCAGCTCCCACCTTACGGGTGAGCAGTTCTTC
TRBV20-1	TRBD1	NA	TRBJ1-2	CSATVDRVGYTF	TGCAGTGCTACCGTGGACAGGGTTGGCTACACCTTC
TRBV5-1	NA	many	TRBJ2-5	CASRFRGTALRETQYF	TGCGCCAGCAGGTTTCGAGGGACTGCCCTTCGAGAGACCCAGTACTTC
TRBV5-4	TRBD1	few	TRBJ1-5	CASSSRTGNNQPQHF	TGTGCCAGCAGCTCAAGGACAGGAAACAATCAGCCCCAGCATTTT
TRBV20-1	TRBD2	NA	TRBJ2-5	CSAGASGRAGETQYF	TGCAGTGCTGGGGCTAGCGGGAGGGCCGGGGAGACCCAGTACTTC
TRBV6-2/TRBV6-3	NA	many	TRBJ2-1	CASSWGSAAYNEQFF	TGTGCCAGCAGTTGGGGGTCCGCGGCCTACAATGAGCAGTTCTTC
TRBV28	NA	many	TRBJ2-7	CASSYPPGAYEQYF	TGTGCCAGCAGCTATCCTCCAGGGGCCTACGAGCAGTACTTC
TRBV6-2/TRBV6-3	TRBD1	many	TRBJ1-5	CASSDTGQGARVQPQHF	TGTGCCAGCAGTGACACTGGACAGGGGGCGCGGGTTCAGCCCCAGCATTTT
TRBV11-2	TRBD1	NA	TRBJ2-7	CASSLSPPTGTGVYEQYF	TGTGCCAGCAGCTTATCCCCCCCCACCGGGACAGGGGTTTACGAGCAGTACTTC